The clone carrying this T cell receptor (beta chain) came up once. Clinical histories supplied by participants themselves formed the basis of cohort assignment. The data stem from a study of blood T cell repertoires in COVID-19. On the study more broadly: Both acute and convalescent COVID-19 samples were obtained from the United States, Italy and Spain. T cells, B-cell-depleted T cells, or PBMCs supplied cDNA or gDNA.

The authors' processing: Counts of nucleated cells, estimated from reference gene primer amplification, were obtained. Data came from immunoSEQ multiplex PCR; TCRdb stores just in-frame clones and leaves some out. V and J calls and clone size follow that table, whereas D and trimming were derived from the DNA. The table has roughly 240,000 clones, approximately 88% seen once. The sequencing sample was made of PBMCs or T cells enriched from blood (not recorded which). The TCR sequence derives from a middle-aged woman with acute COVID-19.

This CDR3 reads CGSSLERTGELFF. In DNA, the CDR3 is TGCGGCTCCAGCCTCGAGAGGACCGGGGAGCTGTTTTTT. This sequence joins TRBV10-2 and TRBJ2-2; D remains unclear. Germline lookup yields CDR1 WSHSY and CDR2 SAAADI. This CDR3 is 13 amino acids long.